The present TCR beta chain was sequenced within a study of blood T cell repertoires in COVID-19. Only in-frame clones appear in the TCRdb table, and some are missing; sequencing was by immunoSEQ multiplex PCR. The table shows approximately 450,000 clones, with around 87% occurring only once. The CDR3 is made up of 13 amino acids. The germline CDR1 and CDR2 sequences are GTSNPN and SVGIG (reference sequence). Deletions cut 2 bases from V and 4 bases from J, with 11 bases between. Sequencing was done on a sample of PBMCs or T cells enriched from blood (not recorded which). The V and J genes are TRBV30 and TRBJ1-1; D is unresolved. This clonotype originated in a man aged 25 to 45 who had recovered from COVID-19. The chain's CDR3 is CAWSRQSGTEAFF. In DNA form, the CDR3 reads TGTGCCTGGAGTCGGCAGTCGGGCACTGAAGCTTTCTTT.